This T cell receptor beta chain appears in the sequencing data of a study of T-cell memory formation after mild COVID-19 (dated by TCRdb to about 2021). For the study in its entirety: TCR sequence clusters from the two donors were largely donor specific. T-cell clones expanding and contracting after mild COVID-19 in a couple of donors were tracked by longitudinal TCRalpha and TCRbeta repertoire sequencing. The cohort comprised two young, previously healthy adult volunteers, one female and one male. Findings and caveats that apply to the study as a whole: Only two mild cases were covered by the study, and larger cohorts that include severe cases with pre-infection samples were considered necessary. Some responding clones were detected in pre-infection memory, suggesting pre-existing cross-reactive memory T cells joined the SARS-CoV-2 response. Whether the second-wave clones peaking on day 37 were SARS-CoV-2 specific was not confirmed. Contracting CD4+ clones turned up mainly in the CM and EM memory subsets, whereas EMRA was where CD8+ clones were enriched. From day 15 to 85, contracting clones showed balanced CD4/CD8 phenotypes, whereas a second wave of clones that expanded from day 15 to 37 leaned towards CD4+.

Ficoll-Paque density gradient centrifugation was the method used to isolate PBMCs. V is clipped by 0 bases and J by 6 bases, and the sequence between their germline boundaries is 10 bases long. From a lookup of the germline V gene, CDR1 and CDR2 are SGHDT and YYEEEE. The CDR3 runs 14 amino acids, cysteine and phenylalanine included. Only the CDR3 region is kept as DNA, spanning 42 bases read in frame from base 1. TCRdb lists the instrument as Illumina NovaSeq 6000. cDNA libraries for TCRalpha and TCRbeta were prepared by 5'RACE using constant-segment primers, with sample barcodes and unique molecular identifiers added. RNA was extracted from every sample with Trizol reagent. Amplification of the libraries took two PCR steps, and the second step added a second sample barcode plus Illumina TruSeq adapters. Libraries were sequenced on an Illumina NovaSeq with 2 x 150 bp paired-end reads. Turning to the authors' computational methods: Demultiplexing of reads and collapsing into UMI-guided consensus sequences were performed with migec v1.2.7. Using mixcr v2.1.11, UMI consensuses were aligned to TRA and TRB V and J templates and then assembled into clonotypes. Clonotypes were classified as expanded or contracted when called significant by both edgeR and NoisET, with noise models trained on biological replicates. For edgeR calls, the cutoffs were a false discovery rate-adjusted p below 0.01 and a log2 fold-change threshold of 1. As an exploratory analysis of dynamics, max-normalized trajectories of the 1000 most abundant clonotypes were examined with PCA combined with hierarchical clustering. Separately sequenced CD4+ and CD8+ repertoires were used to assign the CD4 or CD8 phenotype of responding clones. Through fastp at Q25 and MiXCR, TCRdb rebuilt clones from the public reads, retaining in-frame beta chains. Rows with a matching CDR3 protein are joined into one entry that keeps the most common DNA and genes. For this entry, the V and J calls and clone size follow TCRdb and not the study's own pipeline. The sample table contains fewer than 200,000 distinct CDR3 sequences; only one count was recorded for 13% of them. The ten biggest clones cover 3% to 4% of the sample.

The sample holds a few counts of this clonotype. No antigen is known for it. No much larger clone is present one base from it, and per-base qualities are unavailable. The receptor was derived from a man younger than 30 who had mild COVID-19 (a few samples of this study predate the infection). The sample titles of this study are shuffled in the database, so cell type and time point are left out; the donor was told from shared clones. Input material: PBMCs or a T cell subset sorted from them (not recorded which). The chain is made from TRBV5-6 and TRBJ1-3; the D gene is perhaps TRBD1, on 5 matching bases. Here is the DNA: TGTGCCAGCAGCTTGGCCTCAGGGTCAAACACCATATATTTT. This gives the protein CASSLASGSNTIYF.